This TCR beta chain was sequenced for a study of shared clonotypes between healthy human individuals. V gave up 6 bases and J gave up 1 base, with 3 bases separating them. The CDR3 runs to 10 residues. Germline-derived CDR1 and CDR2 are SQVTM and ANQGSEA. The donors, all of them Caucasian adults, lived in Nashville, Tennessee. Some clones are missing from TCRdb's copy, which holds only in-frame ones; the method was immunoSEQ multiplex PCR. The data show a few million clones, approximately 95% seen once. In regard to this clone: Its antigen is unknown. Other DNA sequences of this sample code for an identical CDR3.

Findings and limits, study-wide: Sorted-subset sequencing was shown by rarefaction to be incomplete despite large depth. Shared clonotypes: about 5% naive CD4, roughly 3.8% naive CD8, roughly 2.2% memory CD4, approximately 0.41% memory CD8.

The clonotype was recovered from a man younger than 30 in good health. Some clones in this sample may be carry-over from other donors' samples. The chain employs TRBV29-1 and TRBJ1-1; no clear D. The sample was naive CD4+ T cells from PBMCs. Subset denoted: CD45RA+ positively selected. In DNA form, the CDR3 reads TGCAGCGTACAGAACACTGAAGCTTTCTTT. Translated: CSVQNTEAFF.